The 26 T cell receptor beta chains below come from one sample, sequenced in a study of Ad26.COV2.S vaccination and SARS-CoV-2 variants. Using immunoSEQ multiplex PCR, the repertoire was profiled, and TCRdb retains in-frame clones only, with some absent. The profile shows 500,000 or so clones, 80% to 90% of them singletons. The treatment was: approximately 18 received Ad26.COV2.S at low or high dose, single or two shots; a few received placebo; per-sample allocation not given. The samples were gathered on day 63 after the first injection of vaccine or placebo. Sample: peripheral blood, taken in a trial of Ad26.COV2.S vaccine versus placebo. The receptors come from a person aged 18-65 years who received the Ad26.COV2.S COVID-19 vaccine or a placebo.

This clone was seen a single time. The chain recombines TRBV27 with TRBJ2-7; no definite D call. This CDR3 has 16 amino acids. The germline V gene encodes CDR1 MNHEY and CDR2 SMNVEV (reference sequence). This CDR3 is CASNLPPGRDLYEQYV. Written as DNA, the CDR3 is TGTGCCAGCAATTTACCGCCGGGCCGAGACTTGTACGAGCAGTACGTC.

The rearrangement uses TRBV5-1 and TRBJ1-2; no reliable D call. Germline CDR1 and CDR2: SGHRS and YFSETQ. The CDR3 runs 14 residues. Trimming took off 0 bases at V and 3 bases at J, with 9 bases between the two ends. CDR3: CASSLVGSDYGYTF. The CDR3 DNA sequence: TGCGCCAGCAGCTTGGTCGGGAGCGACTATGGCTACACCTTC.

This clone was observed once. J is TRBJ1-6 and V is TRBV27; maybe TRBD1 (5 bases). Germline V gene data show CDR1 as MNHEY and CDR2 as SMNVEV (reference sequence). V lost 2 bases and J 2 bases, leaving 13 bases between the germline ends. The CDR3 has 17 residues. The CDR3 spells CASSLRTRTTYNSPLHF. The CDR3 nucleotides read TGTGCCAGCAGTTTAAGGACAAGGACAACCTATAATTCACCCCTCCACTTT.

The genes are TRBV5-1 and TRBJ1-1; 10 bases align to TRBD1. There are 15 residues in the CDR3. Trimming took 0 bases from V and 5 from J; bases not matched to a gene: 4. Per the germline V gene, CDR1 is SGHRS and CDR2 is YFSETQ. The CDR3 region has the DNA TGCGCCAGCAGCTTGGTCCCGGGACAGGGGACTGAAGCTTTCTTT. This encodes CASSLVPGQGTEAFF.

The V and J genes are TRBV7-3 and TRBJ2-5, with 7 bases lining up with TRBD1. V was pared by 3 bases and J by 7 bases, with 5 bases of the junction left unmatched. Looked up from germline, CDR1 is SGHTA and CDR2 is FQGTGA. This CDR3 is built from 13 residues. The chain's CDR3 is CASSLTGPGTQYF. The CDR3 region has the DNA TGTGCCAGCAGCTTGACAGGGCCCGGGACCCAGTACTTC.

This clone was found once. The rearrangement joins TRBV7-2 to TRBJ1-2; the D gene is possibly TRBD1 (6 bases). Between the trimmed V and J ends, which lost 4 bases and 0 bases, there was a span of 18 bases. Germline-derived CDR1 and CDR2 are SGHTA and FQGNSA. The CDR3 totals 17 residues. CDR3 nucleotide sequence: TGTGCCAGCAGCTCACAAACTTACAGGGACCCTAACTATGGCTACACCTTC. Amino acids: CASSSQTYRDPNYGYTF.

This clone was recorded once. This sequence joins TRBV7-2 and TRBJ2-1; a weak D match, TRBD2 (7 bases). Trimming stripped 1 base from V and 9 bases from J, with 16 bases between. The CDR3 loop spans 15 amino acids. Germline values: CDR1 SGHTA, CDR2 FQGNSA. This CDR3 is CASSLVGGGPGEQFF. Written as DNA, the CDR3 is TGTGCCAGCAGCTTAGTAGGGGGGGGGCCCGGTGAGCAGTTCTTC.

The chain joins TRBV3-1 (or the pseudogene TRBV3-2) to TRBJ2-7, with a weak D call TRBD1 (5 bases). The CDR3 runs 12 residues. V lost 6 bases to trimming and J lost 3 bases, with 9 bases between them. CDR1 is LGHDT, CDR2 YNNKEL, per germline (reference sequence). The CDR3, as DNA: TGTGCCAGCAGTACAGGCCTCTACGAGCAGTACGTC. It encodes CASSTGLYEQYV.

The chain is built from TRBV5-4 and TRBJ2-5, with 8 bases fitting TRBD2. CDR1 SGHNT and CDR2 YYREEE come from the germline V gene (reference sequence). The ends lost 7 bases at V and 5 bases at J; junction bases unmatched: 16. The CDR3 totals 16 residues. CDR3 sequence reads: CASHLWPSGSGETQYF. The DNA of the CDR3 is TGTGCCAGCCATTTGTGGCCTAGCGGGTCTGGGGAGACCCAGTACTTC.

As to this clone: Other DNA sequences in the sample encode the same CDR3. The rearrangement links TRBV5-1 to TRBJ2-3, with no clear D. V was shortened by 0 bases and J by 1 base, with 6 bases between the two germline ends. There are 14 residues in the CDR3. Germline V CDR1 and CDR2: SGHRS, YFSETQ. The CDR3 DNA reads TGCGCCAGCAGCTTGGGGGGTGGCACAGATACGCAGTATTTT. Protein: CASSLGGGTDTQYF.

The genes are TRBV27 and TRBJ2-5, with 10 bases fitting TRBD2. Looked up from germline, CDR1 is MNHEY and CDR2 is SMNVEV (reference sequence). This CDR3 is built from 12 residues. The DNA for the CDR3 is TGTGGAGCGGGAGGGGTCAGGGAGACCCAGTACTTC. Residues: CGAGGVRETQYF.

This rearrangement joins TRBV9 to TRBJ1-2, with D possibly TRBD1 on 6 matching bases. The CDR3 has 16 amino acids. Germline V gene lookup returns CDR1 SGDLS and CDR2 YYNGEE. V was trimmed by 4 bases and J by 4 bases, leaving 20 bases between them. The CDR3 loop reads CASSPSRGQSLYGYTF. The DNA of the CDR3 is TGTGCCAGCAGCCCCTCCCGTGGACAGAGTCTCTATGGCTACACCTTC.

The chain is built from TRBV12-3 or TRBV12-4 and TRBJ1-2; possible D gene TRBD1, 5 bases. V lost 7 bases, J lost 2 bases, and 8 bases lay in between. The CDR3 runs 12 residues. The CDR3 is CASTRDNYGYTF. The CDR3 DNA is TGTGCCAGCACTCGGGACAACTATGGCTACACCTTC.

The chain joins TRBV12-3 or TRBV12-4 to TRBJ2-5, with D possibly being TRBD2 (5 bases). The length of the CDR3 is 13 residues. V lost 3 bases and J lost 10, with 15 bases in between. The CDR3 region is CASSFSLPGGQYF. In DNA, the CDR3 is TGTGCCAGCAGTTTCTCGTTACCAGGAGGCCAGTACTTC.

The J gene is TRBJ2-7, the V gene TRBV10-2; 7 bases map to TRBD1. V lost 2 bases to trimming and J lost 4 bases; unmatched junction nucleotides: 14. The CDR3 covers 17 residues. In germline, CDR1 is WSHSY, CDR2 SAAADI. This chain's CDR3 is CASSEGPGTATFYEQYF. CDR3 nucleotides: TGCGCCAGCAGTGAGGGCCCAGGGACAGCCACCTTTTACGAGCAGTACTTC.

The genes are TRBV6-2 or TRBV6-3 and TRBJ1-5; tentatively, D is TRBD1 (5 bases). The ends were cut back, 2 bases at V and 8 bases at J, with 16 bases in the middle. CDR1 and CDR2 from the germline V gene are MNHEY and SVGEGT. There are 15 residues in the CDR3. This CDR3 reads CASSYPWDWKKPQHF. The DNA of the CDR3 is TGTGCCAGCAGTTACCCGTGGGACTGGAAAAAGCCCCAGCATTTT.

The V call is TRBV5-1, the J call TRBJ2-2, with 8 bases matching TRBD2. V lost 0 bases and J lost 4; bases outside the gene matches: 5. The CDR3 is 16 residues long. The germline V gene encodes CDR1 SGHRS and CDR2 YFSETQ. CDR3 sequence reads: CASSLGPAGATGELFF. CDR3 nucleotide sequence: TGCGCCAGCAGCTTGGGACCAGCGGGAGCCACCGGGGAGCTGTTTTTT.

This chain uses TRBV2 with TRBJ2-2; the D is unclear. The germline CDR1 and CDR2 sequences are SNHLY and FYNNEI. The V end lost 5 bases, the J end lost 0 bases, and 16 bases lay between the germline ends. This CDR3 has 17 residues. Here the CDR3 reads CASSFPWVGSNTGELFF. The CDR3 DNA follows: TGTGCCAGCAGTTTCCCGTGGGTAGGTTCGAACACCGGGGAGCTGTTTTTT.

The chain couples TRBV7-2 to TRBJ1-4; weak D call: TRBD1 (6 bases). Trimming took off 5 bases at V and 4 bases at J, with 11 bases between the two ends. The CDR3 totals 14 residues. Germline CDR1 reads SGHTA; CDR2 reads FQGNSA. DNA for the CDR3: TGTGCCAGCAGCCACGACAGGAATAATGAAAAACTGTTTTTT. Protein: CASSHDRNNEKLFF.

The genes are TRBV12-3 or TRBV12-4 and TRBJ1-5, with D possibly TRBD1 on 6 matching bases. The CDR3 runs 13 residues. V was trimmed by 11 bases and J by 0 bases, leaving 11 bases between them. The CDR3 bases are TGTGCCGTGCAGGGGAATAGCAATCAGCCCCAGCATTTT. It codes for CAVQGNSNQPQHF.

The chain is built from TRBV2 and TRBJ2-7; D gene unclear. This CDR3 has 11 residues. Germline-derived CDR1 and CDR2 are SNHLY and FYNNEI. V lost 7 bases, J lost 1 base, and 5 bases lay in between. As DNA, the CDR3 is TGTGCCAGCATCGTGTCCTACGAGCAGTACTTC. Protein: CASIVSYEQYF.

The CDR3 protein is CASSPFSGSRGNEQFF. The DNA for the CDR3 is TGTGCCAGCTCACCGTTCAGCGGGAGCAGGGGCAATGAGCAGTTCTTC. The chain recombines TRBV18 with TRBJ2-1; the match to TRBD2 covers 8 bases. The CDR3 covers 16 residues. In germline, CDR1 is KGHSH, CDR2 LQKENI. The trim removed 3 bases at V and 6 bases at J, leaving 10 bases unmatched.

The chain employs TRBV6-5 and TRBJ1-5; a weak D match, TRBD1 (6 bases). The ends were cut back, 0 bases at V and 7 bases at J, with 10 bases in the middle. This CDR3 contains 14 residues. The germline gives CDR1 MNHEY, CDR2 SVGAGI. The CDR3 region has the DNA TGTGCCAGCAGTTACTCGACAGGAGGGCAGCCCCAGCATTTT. Translation: CASSYSTGGQPQHF.

The chain employs TRBV6-5 and TRBJ2-2; unclear D gene. V lost 5 bases, J lost 8 bases, and 9 bases lay in between. Germline CDR1 MNHEY, CDR2 SVGAGI. This CDR3 has 12 residues. The CDR3 region has the DNA TGTGCCAGCAGTCGACGGTTTGGGGAGCTGTTTTTT. The encoded protein is CASSRRFGELFF.

V usage is TRBV7-9 and J usage is TRBJ1-2; a possible D gene is TRBD1 (5 bases). Germline V gene data show CDR1 as SEHNR and CDR2 as FQNEAQ (reference sequence). This CDR3 contains 15 residues. V was pared by 1 base and J by 9 bases, with 18 bases between. CDR3 residues: CASSLDSGTGARYTF. The CDR3 bases are TGTGCCAGCAGCTTAGATTCGGGGACGGGCGCCCGCTACACCTTC.

The V call is TRBV9, the J call TRBJ2-3, with 7 bases aligning to TRBD2. J gave up 2 bases and V 4 bases, and 4 bases lay outside the gene matches. The CDR3 has 14 residues. Germline lookup yields CDR1 SGDLS and CDR2 YYNGEE. DNA for the CDR3: TGTGCCAGCAGCTCGGGACTACACACAGATACGCAGTATTTT. As protein: CASSSGLHTDTQYF.